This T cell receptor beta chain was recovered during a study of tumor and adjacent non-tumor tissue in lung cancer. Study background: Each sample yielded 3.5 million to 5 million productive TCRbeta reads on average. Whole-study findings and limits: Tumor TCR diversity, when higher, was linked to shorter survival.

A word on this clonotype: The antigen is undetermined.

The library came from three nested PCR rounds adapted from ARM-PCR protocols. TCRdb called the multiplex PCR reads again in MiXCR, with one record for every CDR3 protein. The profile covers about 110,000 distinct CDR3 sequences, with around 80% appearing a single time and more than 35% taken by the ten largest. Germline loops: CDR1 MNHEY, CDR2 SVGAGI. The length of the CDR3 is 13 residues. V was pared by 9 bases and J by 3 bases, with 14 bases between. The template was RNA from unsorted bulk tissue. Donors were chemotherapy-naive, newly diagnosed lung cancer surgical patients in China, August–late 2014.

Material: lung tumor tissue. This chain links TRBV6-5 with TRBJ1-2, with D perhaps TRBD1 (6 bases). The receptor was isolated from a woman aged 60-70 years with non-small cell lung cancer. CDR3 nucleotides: TGTGCCAGTAGCCCAGGGGAATACTATGGCTACACCTTC. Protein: CASSPGEYYGYTF.